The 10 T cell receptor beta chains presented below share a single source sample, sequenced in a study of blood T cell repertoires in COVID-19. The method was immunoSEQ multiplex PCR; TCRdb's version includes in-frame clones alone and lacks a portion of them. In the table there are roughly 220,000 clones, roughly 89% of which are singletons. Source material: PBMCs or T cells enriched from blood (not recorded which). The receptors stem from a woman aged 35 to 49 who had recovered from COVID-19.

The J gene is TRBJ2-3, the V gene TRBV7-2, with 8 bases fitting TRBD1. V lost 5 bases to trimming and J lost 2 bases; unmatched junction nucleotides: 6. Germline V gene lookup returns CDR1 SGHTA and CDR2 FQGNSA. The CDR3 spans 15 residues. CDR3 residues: CASSPDRGLTDTQYF. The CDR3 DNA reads TGTGCCAGCAGCCCAGACAGGGGTCTCACAGATACGCAGTATTTT.

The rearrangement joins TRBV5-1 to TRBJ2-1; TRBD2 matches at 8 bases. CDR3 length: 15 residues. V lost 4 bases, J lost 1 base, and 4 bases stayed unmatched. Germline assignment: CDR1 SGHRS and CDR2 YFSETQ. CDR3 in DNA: TGCGCCAGCAGCACCACTAGCGGTTCCTACAATGAGCAGTTCTTC. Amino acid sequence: CASSTTSGSYNEQFF.

CDR3 protein: CASSLATNRGHNEKLFF. CDR3 sequence (DNA): TGTGCCAGCAGCCTCGCAACAAACAGGGGGCATAATGAAAAACTGTTTTTT. The chain recombines TRBV5-6 with TRBJ1-4, with 9 bases identical to TRBD1. Germline values: CDR1 SGHDT, CDR2 YYEEEE. The CDR3 runs 17 residues. V lost 4 bases to trimming and J lost 4 bases; unmatched junction nucleotides: 11.

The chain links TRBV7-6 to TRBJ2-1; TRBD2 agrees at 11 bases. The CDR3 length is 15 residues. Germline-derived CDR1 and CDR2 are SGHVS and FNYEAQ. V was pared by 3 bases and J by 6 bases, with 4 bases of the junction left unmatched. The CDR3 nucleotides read TGTGCCAGCAGCTTCCCGGGACTAGCGGTCAATGAGCAGTTCTTC. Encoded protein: CASSFPGLAVNEQFF.

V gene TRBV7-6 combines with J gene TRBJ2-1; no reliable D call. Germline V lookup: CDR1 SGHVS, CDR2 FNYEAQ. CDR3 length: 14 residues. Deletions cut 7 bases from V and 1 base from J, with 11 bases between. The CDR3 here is CASTPTVSYNEQFF. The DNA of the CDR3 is TGTGCCAGCACCCCAACAGTATCCTACAATGAGCAGTTCTTC.

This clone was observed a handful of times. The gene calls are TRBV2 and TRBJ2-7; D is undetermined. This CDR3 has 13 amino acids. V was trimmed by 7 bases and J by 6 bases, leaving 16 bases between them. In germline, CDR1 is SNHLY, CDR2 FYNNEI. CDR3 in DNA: TGTGCCAGCATAGTGGCGGTATCTGGCGAGCAGTACTTC. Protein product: CASIVAVSGEQYF.

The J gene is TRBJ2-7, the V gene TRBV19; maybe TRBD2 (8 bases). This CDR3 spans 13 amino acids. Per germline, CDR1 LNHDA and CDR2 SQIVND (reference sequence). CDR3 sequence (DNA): TGTGCACGGGAGGGGGCCCTATTTTACGAGCAGTACGTC. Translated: CAREGALFYEQYV.

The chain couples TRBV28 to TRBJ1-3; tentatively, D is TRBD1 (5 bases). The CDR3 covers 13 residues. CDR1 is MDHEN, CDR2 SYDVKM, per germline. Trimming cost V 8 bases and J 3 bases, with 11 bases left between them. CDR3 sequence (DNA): TGTGCCAGCTTGACAGTAAATGGAAACACCATATATTTT. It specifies CASLTVNGNTIYF.

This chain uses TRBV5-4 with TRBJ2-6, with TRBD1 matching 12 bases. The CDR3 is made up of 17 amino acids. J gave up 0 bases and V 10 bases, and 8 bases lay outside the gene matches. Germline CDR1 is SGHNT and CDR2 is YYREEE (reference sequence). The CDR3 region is CAVPRDRGLSGANVLTF. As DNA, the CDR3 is TGTGCCGTCCCCCGGGACAGGGGGCTCTCTGGGGCCAACGTCCTGACTTTC.

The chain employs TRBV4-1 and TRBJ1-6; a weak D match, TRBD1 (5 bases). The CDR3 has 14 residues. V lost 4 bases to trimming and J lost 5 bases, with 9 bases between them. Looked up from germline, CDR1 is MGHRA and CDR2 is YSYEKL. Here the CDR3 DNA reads TGCGCCAGCAGCCCCCAGGGTAATAATTCACCCCTCCACTTT. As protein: CASSPQGNNSPLHF.